This TCR beta chain emerged from a study of T-cell memory formation after mild COVID-19. Germline CDR1 and CDR2: LGHNA and YSLEER. Unmatched junction bases numbered 9, after V lost 2 bases and J lost 4 bases. This CDR3 has 16 amino acids. TCRdb analysed the 5' RACE reads with MiXCR anew, one entry per CDR3 protein. The repertoire has about 350,000 distinct CDR3 sequences, approximately 14% of them found once; the top ten carry 20% to 25%. The source material was PBMCs or a T cell subset sorted from them (not recorded which). V usage is TRBV4-3 and J usage is TRBJ2-7; 9 bases are shared with TRBD1. The receptor comes from a man aged 18 to 35 who had mild COVID-19 (a few samples of this study predate the infection). Cell type and time point are not known. CDR3 amino acids: CASSQSWDRELYEQYF. CDR3 in DNA: TGCGCCAGCAGCCAAAGTTGGGACAGGGAGTTGTACGAGCAGTACTTC.